This T cell receptor (beta chain) was captured in a study of monozygotic twins with inflammatory bowel disease. Study results and caveats: Immunosuppressive treatments differing between patients may have added repertoire variability.

Points on this clonotype: Its antigen is undetermined.

Without any T cell sorting, total RNA was isolated from whole blood. Each TCR library used 3,500 to 4,500 ng of total RNA. Samples each yielded cDNA through eight separate reactions. With the 5' RACE reads reprocessed, TCRdb shows one record per CDR3 protein and no DNA. Its table records some 400,000 distinct CDR3 sequences. The germline V gene has CDR1 SGHDT and CDR2 YYEEEE. This CDR3 region has 18 residues. This TCR came from a human donor with ulcerative colitis or Crohn's disease, or a healthy co-twin of an affected twin (not recorded which). Sequences were obtained from blood. The chain employs TRBV5-6 and TRBJ2-3; TCRdb designates TRBD2, a call that cannot be tested without DNA. The CDR3 here is CASSLIGGAVSSTDTQYF.